This is a list of T cell receptor beta chains from one sample in a study of shared clonotypes between healthy human individuals. Here immunoSEQ multiplex PCR was the method, and the copy in TCRdb shows in-frame clones only, minus some. The sample lists about 960,000 clones, 76% seen once, with approximately 1.5% in the top ten. Sequenced input: memory CD4+ T cells sorted from blood. The receptors were sampled from a young man in good health. CDR3s include the opening cysteine and the closing phenylalanine or tryptophan. Not all rows give a size; the values are once, few, many and, for expanded clones, a class.

v_call clone_size cdr3_aa
TRBV6-5 few CASSYSTGGPYEQYF
TRBV4-3 once CASSSVRGWATYEQYF
TRBV28 NA CAAHPLLSTGAYGYTF
TRBV7-8 NA CASSSGLGRNTIYF
TRBV6-1 NA CASRRADGPQHF
TRBV5-6 NA CASSGGSTDTQYF
TRBV6-5 NA CASRTYRVDYGYTF
TRBV5-1 NA CASSYPTGSYEQYF
TRBV7-9 once CASSLRGRTSTDTQYF
TRBV19 NA CASSTTPGGEQYF
TRBV29-1 NA CSATPSGVFNTEAFF
TRBV7-3 few CASSSTGGYGYTF
TRBV10-3 few CAISESGHGGEETQYF
TRBV18 NA CASSPDGSRGTIYF
TRBV25-1 few CASSEYREDSPLHF
TRBV7-2 once CASSLPSSYEQYF
TRBV5-6 once CASSYPGTGTREQYF
TRBV28 NA CASSRRQTFYGYTF
TRBV5-1 NA CASSLARWREGEQFF
TRBV6-5 few CASERQPDSNQPQHF
TRBV5-5 few CASSFGTSHAEELFF
TRBV30 NA CAWSVEGSNQPQHF
TRBV2 NA CASSDVGGNQPQHF